This TCR beta chain was identified during a study of Tregs in tolerant kidney transplant recipients. Study-wide points: Changing PCR primers prevented nucleotide comparison between some patients' samples.

A note on this clone: Its antigen is not known.

This table comes from immunoSEQ multiplex PCR, and its TCRdb copy is limited to in-frame clones, with some not included. The sample holds about 69,000 clones, approximately 88% seen once. The V end was cut by 3 bases, the J end by 4 bases, with 13 bases between. Germline assignment: CDR1 KGHSH and CDR2 LQKENI. This CDR3 spans 15 amino acids. The source was CD4+ T cells from blood, collected before the transplant. The sequence was obtained from a human donor who received a combined kidney and bone marrow transplant. V usage is TRBV18 and J usage is TRBJ1-5, with TRBD1 as a possible D gene (6 bases). CDR3 in DNA: TGTGCCAGCTCACCGGGGGCAGGGAGTAATCAGCCCCAGCATTTT. Its protein product is CASSPGAGSNQPQHF.